Each of the 15 T cell receptor beta chains below was sequenced from the same sample in a study of blood T cells in healthy people across ages. The use of a sample-barcoded 5' primer and a J-beta primer mix characterized a second PCR of about 6 to 11 cycles. TCRdb independently ran MiXCR on the 5' RACE reads; one entry per CDR3 protein. The table lists hundreds of thousands of distinct CDR3 sequences, under 55% of them singletons, with approximately 20% in the top ten. Sample: blood. The source of these receptors is a man aged 60 to 69 in good health.

V and J are TRBV7-2 and TRBJ2-7; 8 positions match TRBD2. Germline CDR1 and CDR2: SGHTA and FQGNSA. The V and J ends lost 5 bases and 2 bases, in that order; junction bases with no gene match: 8. CDR3 length: 15 amino acids. The CDR3 loop reads CASSILAGSPYEQYF. CDR3 in DNA: TGTGCCAGCAGCATATTAGCGGGGTCACCCTACGAGCAGTACTTC.

The J gene is TRBJ1-2, the V gene TRBV7-2, with 11 bases lining up with TRBD1. This CDR3 is 18 amino acids long. The germline V gene encodes CDR1 SGHTA and CDR2 FQGNSA. Losses at the gene ends were 1 base for V and 2 bases for J; bases not matched to a gene: 9. CDR3 in amino acids: CASSLGWTGGGRNYGYTF. The CDR3 DNA reads as TGTGCCAGCAGCTTAGGTTGGACAGGGGGCGGAAGGAACTATGGCTACACCTTC.

The V gene is TRBV6-5, the J gene TRBJ2-1; TRBD1 agrees at 8 bases. The length of the CDR3 is 14 residues. Trimming removed 4 bases from V and 8 bases from J; junction bases left unmatched: 7. Germline CDR1 MNHEY, CDR2 SVGAGI. This CDR3 is CASSSRGQGDEQFF. The CDR3 nucleotides are TGTGCCAGCAGTTCCCGAGGACAGGGAGATGAGCAGTTCTTC.

This clonotype was observed a handful of times. The chain uses TRBV2 and TRBJ2-7; no firm D call. V lost 7 bases to trimming and J lost 6 bases, with 19 bases between them. Germline CDR1 SNHLY, CDR2 FYNNEI. The length of the CDR3 is 14 residues. The CDR3 nucleotides are TGTGCCAGCACCGAACGGTTGATGAGAGGCGAGCAGTACTTC. This codes for CASTERLMRGEQYF.

The chain has TRBV4-3 and TRBJ1-2; D remains unclear. V lost 5 bases and J lost 7, with 11 bases in between. Germline loops: CDR1 LGHNA, CDR2 YSLEER. The CDR3 runs to 12 residues. CDR3 in DNA: TGCGCCAGCAGCGAGGGTGGGTCTGGCTACACCTTC. Protein: CASSEGGSGYTF.

V and J are TRBV12-3 or TRBV12-4 and TRBJ1-5, with D perhaps TRBD1 (5 bases). V gave up 3 bases and J gave up 0 bases, with 9 bases separating them. The length of the CDR3 is 15 residues. The CDR3 reads CASSFRDGSNQPQHF. The CDR3 DNA is TGTGCCAGCAGTTTCCGGGACGGTAGCAATCAGCCCCAGCATTTT.

This clonotype has a handful of counts. This chain links TRBV7-2 with TRBJ2-1; 10 positions match TRBD2. CDR1 is SGHTA and CDR2 is FQGNSA in the germline V gene. This CDR3 has 17 residues. V trimming: 2 bases; J trimming: 9 bases; junction bases outside the gene matches: 13. In DNA form, the CDR3 reads TGTGCCAGCAGCTTAAGGGCAGCGGGGGGGCGGGGTGGTGAGCAGTTCTTC. Its protein is CASSLRAAGGRGGEQFF.

This clonotype occurred a few times. The rearrangement links TRBV4-1 to TRBJ2-3; the D is unclear. The CDR3 has 15 amino acids. CDR1 is MGHRA and CDR2 is YSYEKL in the germline V gene. Trimming stripped 5 bases from V and 3 bases from J, with 15 bases between. This CDR3 is CASSLDWLGTDTQYF. CDR3 in DNA: TGCGCCAGCAGCTTAGACTGGCTTGGGACAGATACGCAGTATTTT.

This clonotype was seen a handful of times. The chain carries TRBV7-9 and TRBJ2-4, with TRBD1 matching over 8 bases. Judging by the DNA end, TRBJ2-7 fits better; the J call may be wrong. Germline CDR1 reads SEHNR; CDR2 reads FQNEAQ (reference sequence). The CDR3 extends over 15 amino acids. The CDR3 region is CASSFTNRGTYEQYF. The CDR3 nucleotides are TGTGCCAGCAGCTTCACAAACAGGGGGACGTACGAGCAGTACTTC.

This clonotype occurred a few times. The chain joins TRBV7-2 to TRBJ2-1; D might be TRBD1 (7 bases). CDR1 is SGHTA and CDR2 is FQGNSA in the germline V gene. The V end was cut by 6 bases, the J end by 8 bases, with 17 bases between. The CDR3 contains 14 residues. CDR3 DNA: TGTGCCAGCAGAAAAGGGCAGGGGGGCTATGAGCAGTTCTTC. As protein: CASRKGQGGYEQFF.

This rearrangement joins TRBV9 to TRBJ2-2; tentatively, D is TRBD2 (6 bases). Deletions cut 4 bases from V and 1 base from J, with 11 bases between. Germline CDR1 SGDLS, CDR2 YYNGEE. This CDR3 has 15 amino acids. CDR3 loop: CASSPGRGNTGELFF. DNA of the CDR3: TGTGCCAGCAGCCCCGGGAGAGGGAACACCGGGGAGCTGTTTTTT. The entire variable domain, with the rest obtained from reference TRBV9 and TRBJ2-2, is as follows: DSGVTQTPKHLITATGQRVTLRCSPRSGDLSVYWYQQSLDQGLQFLIQYYNGEERAKGNILERFSAQQFPDLHSELNLSSLELGDSALYFCASSPGRGNTGELFFGEGSRLTVL.

This clonotype occurred once. This chain uses TRBV7-9 with TRBJ2-1; TRBD1 might be the D (6 bases). The CDR3 is made up of 12 amino acids. The V and J ends lost 9 bases and 3 bases respectively, with 9 bases between them. Looked up from germline, CDR1 is SEHNR and CDR2 is FQNEAQ (reference sequence). CDR3: CARGAGYNEQFF. CDR3 coding DNA: TGTGCCAGGGGGGCTGGCTACAATGAGCAGTTCTTC.

The chain joins TRBV6-5 to TRBJ1-5, with D unresolved. Germline V gives CDR1 MNHEY, CDR2 SVGAGI. This CDR3 contains 14 residues. Trimming took 5 bases from V and 1 from J, leaving 9 bases between them. CDR3 region: CASSRGLSNQPQHF. In DNA form, the CDR3 reads TGTGCCAGCAGTCGGGGTTTGAGCAATCAGCCCCAGCATTTT.

This clonotype has only a few counts. The chain combines TRBV20-1 with TRBJ2-1; TRBD2 matches at 12 bases. From germline, CDR1 is DFQATT and CDR2 SNEGSKA (reference sequence). CDR3 length: 15 amino acids. V gave up 5 bases and J gave up 8 bases; unmatched junction bases: 10. In nucleotides, the CDR3 is TGCAGTGCTCCTAGCGGGGGGGCCGGGATGGATGAGCAGTTCTTC. Amino acid sequence: CSAPSGGAGMDEQFF.

The J gene is TRBJ2-5, the V gene TRBV9, with D tentatively TRBD1 (6 bases). V lost 1 base and J 11 bases, leaving 18 bases between the germline ends. Germline CDR1 and CDR2: SGDLS and YYNGEE. This CDR3 comprises 14 residues. The DNA of the CDR3 is TGTGCCAGCAGCGTACTTGGTGGGGACAATGAGCAGTACTTC. It specifies CASSVLGGDNEQYF.